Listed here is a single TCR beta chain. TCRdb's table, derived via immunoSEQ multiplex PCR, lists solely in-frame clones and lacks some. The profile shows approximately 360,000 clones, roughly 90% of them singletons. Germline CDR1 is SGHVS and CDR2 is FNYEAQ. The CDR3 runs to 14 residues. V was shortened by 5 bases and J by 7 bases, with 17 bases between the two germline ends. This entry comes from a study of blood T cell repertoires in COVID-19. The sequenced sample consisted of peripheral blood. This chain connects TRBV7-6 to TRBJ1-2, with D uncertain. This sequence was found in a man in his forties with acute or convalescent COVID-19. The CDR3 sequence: CASSLAQDFGGYTF. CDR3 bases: TGTGCCAGCAGCCTCGCGCAGGATTTCGGTGGCTACACCTTC.